The present T cell receptor beta chain was sequenced within a study of OX40 agonist ivuxolimab in advanced cancers. Overall study findings and caveats: Also present in some nonresponders was a low level of normalized T-cell clonal expansion.

With regard to this clone: The antigen is not known.

Germline lookup yields CDR1 SGHTA and CDR2 FQGTGA. Between the trimmed V and J ends, which lost 3 bases and 4 bases, there was a span of 15 bases. The CDR3 is made up of 15 amino acids. TCRdb keeps only in-frame clones here, not all; method: immunoSEQ multiplex PCR. The table records nearly 110,000 clones, more than 85% of them present only once. The specimen comprised CD4+ or CD8+ T cells sorted from blood, sampled in a trial of the OX40 agonist ivuxolimab. This clonotype originated in an adult with an advanced solid tumor such as melanoma, head and neck, liver or kidney cancer. V and J are TRBV7-3 and TRBJ1-1; D is undetermined. CDR3 in DNA: TGTGCCAGCAGCTTTGACTCCTCCCCGGGCACTGAAGCTTTCTTT. Protein product: CASSFDSSPGTEAFF.